This T cell receptor beta chain was documented in a study of T cells after yellow fever vaccination. Using its own MiXCR run on the 5' RACE reads, TCRdb lists one record per CDR3 protein. The table includes about 26,000 distinct CDR3 sequences, over 3.5% detected once. This clonotype was seen repeatedly, ten times or more. Whole-study results and caveats: Overall, a small share of clonotypes was seen in both CD4 and CD8 compartments. Researchers report a weaker secondary response that nonetheless peaked faster, day 5 versus 15.

The sequence was collected from a young man who received the YFV17D yellow fever vaccine. The material sequenced was PBMCs, either bulk or a sorted T-cell subset (CD4+, CD8+, memory, or dextramer-sorted; not recorded which), taken on the day of the yellow fever booster vaccination.

The CDR3 DNA follows: TGTGCCAGCAGTTGGACTAGCGGGGGGGGAAAGACCCAGTACTTC. It yields the protein CASSWTSGGGKTQYF. The J gene is TRBJ2-5, the V gene TRBV6-5; 15 bases are a match to TRBD2. The CDR3 is made up of 15 amino acids. V lost 4 bases to trimming and J lost 6 bases; unmatched junction nucleotides: 3. The germline gives CDR1 MNHEY, CDR2 SVGAGI.